Following are 26 T cell receptor beta chains from one sample sequenced in a study of cytomegalovirus exposure and HLA in healthy donors. In the PCR, 60 Vbeta and 13 Jbeta primers were used. TCRdb keeps only in-frame clones here, not all; method: immunoSEQ multiplex PCR. Of roughly 110,000 clones in the sample, about four fifths were seen once. Material for sequencing was PBMCs. The receptors here all came from a man in his forties or fifties in good health and CMV-seronegative.

The gene calls are TRBV5-4 and TRBJ2-2; 10 bases map to TRBD2. Germline CDR1 reads SGHNT; CDR2 reads YYREEE (reference sequence). V gave up 3 bases and J gave up 0 bases; unmatched junction bases: 2. The CDR3 contains 16 residues. CDR3 region: CASSSGTSANTGELFF. CDR3 nucleotide sequence: TGTGCCAGCAGCTCCGGGACTAGCGCGAACACCGGGGAGCTGTTTTTT.

This chain joins TRBV27 and TRBJ1-1, with 11 bases lining up with TRBD1. CDR1 and CDR2 (germline): MNHEY, SMNVEV (reference sequence). This CDR3 spans 13 amino acids. The J segment lost 5 bases and the V segment lost 6 bases, leaving 2 bases of the junction unmatched. The CDR3 sequence is CASRGQGETEAFF. In DNA, the CDR3 is TGTGCCAGCAGGGGACAGGGGGAGACTGAAGCTTTCTTT.

This clone showed up just a few times. The chain joins TRBV10-3 to TRBJ2-5, with a weak D call TRBD1 (6 bases). With 5 bases removed from V and 0 bases from J, the gap between germline ends came to 10 bases. The CDR3 loop spans 14 amino acids. CDR1 and CDR2 from the germline V gene are ENHRY and SYGVKD. Here the CDR3 reads CAISPGQNQETQYF. In DNA, the CDR3 is TGTGCCATCAGTCCCGGACAGAACCAAGAGACCCAGTACTTC.

The chain couples TRBV7-2 to TRBJ1-6; no clear D gene. The V gene's germline CDR1 is SGHTA and CDR2 FQGNSA. V lost 7 bases to trimming and J lost 12 bases, with 16 bases between them. The CDR3 is 13 residues long. CDR3 sequence: CASTSLGVQPLHF. As DNA, the CDR3 is TGTGCCAGCACCTCATTGGGCGTTCAACCCCTCCACTTT.

J is TRBJ2-3 and V is TRBV7-9; 9 positions match TRBD1. V gave up 3 bases and J gave up 0 bases; unmatched junction bases: 4. The CDR3 contains 16 residues. From germline, CDR1 is SEHNR and CDR2 FQNEAQ (reference sequence). The CDR3 coding sequence is TGTGCCAGCAGCTTGACAGGGGGGCATAGCACAGATACGCAGTATTTT. Its translation is CASSLTGGHSTDTQYF.

The gene calls are TRBV7-2 and TRBJ1-1, with no clear D. This CDR3 is 12 amino acids long. Trimming shortened V by 6 bases and J by 8 bases, and 13 bases separated the two germline ends. CDR1 and CDR2 (germline): SGHTA, FQGNSA. The CDR3 is CASRLGRTEAFF. CDR3 in DNA: TGTGCCAGCAGGTTGGGCAGAACAGAAGCTTTCTTT.

The chain combines TRBV18 with TRBJ1-5, with 11 bases aligning to TRBD1. Germline trimming cut 4 bases from V and 5 bases from J; bases unmatched to any gene: 4. The CDR3 has 15 amino acids. Germline V gives CDR1 KGHSH, CDR2 LQKENI. CDR3 amino acids: CASSRGQGADQPQHF. The CDR3 bases are TGTGCCAGCTCACGCGGACAGGGGGCGGATCAGCCCCAGCATTTT.

This sequence joins TRBV7-2 and TRBJ2-1; possibly TRBD2 for D (6 bases). The CDR3 consists of 14 residues. V lost 5 bases to trimming and J lost 7 bases, with 15 bases between them. In germline, CDR1 is SGHTA, CDR2 FQGNSA. DNA of the CDR3: TGTGCCAGCAGCCCGGGGACTGCTTGGAATGAGCAGTTCTTC. Translation gives CASSPGTAWNEQFF.

The CDR3 loop reads CASSGFLGPYNSPLHF. The CDR3 nucleotides read TGTGCCAGCTCGGGATTCCTAGGGCCCTATAATTCACCCCTCCACTTT. This sequence joins TRBV14 and TRBJ1-6; D remains unclear. This CDR3 is built from 16 residues. Trimming took 8 bases from V and 2 from J, leaving 16 bases between them. CDR1 is SGHDN, CDR2 FVKESK, per germline.

The V and J genes are TRBV7-2 and TRBJ1-2; 9 nucleotides align to TRBD1. Germline trimming cut 0 bases from V and 5 bases from J; bases unmatched to any gene: 4. CDR1 and CDR2 (germline): SGHTA, FQGNSA. This CDR3 spans 15 amino acids. CDR3 bases: TGTGCCAGCAGCTTAGCACCAGGACAGGGGTATGGCTACACCTTC. Amino acids: CASSLAPGQGYGYTF.

The V and J genes are TRBV28 and TRBJ1-1; TRBD1 might be the D (6 bases). The CDR3 runs to 16 residues. The V gene's germline CDR1 is MDHEN and CDR2 SYDVKM. V lost 5 bases and J 0 bases, leaving 16 bases between the germline ends. Here the CDR3 reads CASSLTGTLMNTEAFF. The DNA of the CDR3 is TGTGCCAGCAGTCTTACCGGGACACTCATGAACACTGAAGCTTTCTTT.

The V and J genes are TRBV19 and TRBJ2-2; TRBD1 matches at 8 bases. The germline V gene has CDR1 LNHDA and CDR2 SQIVND (reference sequence). This CDR3 is built from 16 residues. Trimming at V came to 3 bases and at J to 5 bases, leaving 8 bases not matched to a gene. The CDR3 nucleotides read TGTGCCAGTAGTATTTCGCGCGGGACAGGTACCGGGGAGCTGTTTTTT. Amino acid sequence: CASSISRGTGTGELFF. The entire variable domain, with the rest obtained from reference TRBV19 and TRBJ2-2, is as follows: DGGITQSPKYLFRKEGQNVTLSCEQNLNHDAMYWYRQDPGQGLRLIYYSQIVNDFQKGDIAEGYSVSREKKESFPLTVTSAQKNPTAFYLCASSISRGTGTGELFFGEGSRLTVL.

The V gene is TRBV19, the J gene TRBJ1-5; the D gene is possibly TRBD1 (5 bases). Trimming took 8 bases from V and 1 from J, leaving 15 bases between them. This CDR3 comprises 15 residues. Germline CDR1 LNHDA, CDR2 SQIVND (reference sequence). The CDR3 region has the DNA TGTGCCAGTCGATCGCCAGGGATCAGCAATCAGCCCCAGCATTTT. Its translation: CASRSPGISNQPQHF.

This rearrangement joins TRBV11-2 to TRBJ2-7; 7 bases align to TRBD2. V dropped 4 bases and J dropped 3; count of bases not matched to a gene: 6. Germline CDR1 is SGHAT and CDR2 is FQNNGV. This CDR3 spans 14 amino acids. CDR3 bases: TGTGCCAGCAGCTCCCAGGGAGGGAGCTACGAGCAGTACGTC. This translates into CASSSQGGSYEQYV.

The chain recombines TRBV5-4 with TRBJ1-3; 7 bases align to TRBD1. Germline V gene sequence: CDR1 SGHNT, CDR2 YYREEE (reference sequence). Germline trimming cut 4 bases from V and 4 bases from J; bases unmatched to any gene: 11. The CDR3 contains 16 residues. CDR3 sequence (DNA): TGTGCCAGCAGCGCGTCCCAGGGGGTTATCGGAAACACCATATATTTT. This encodes CASSASQGVIGNTIYF.

The chain employs TRBV7-2 and TRBJ1-5; 10 nucleotides align to TRBD1. Germline CDR1 reads SGHTA; CDR2 reads FQGNSA. V gave up 3 bases and J gave up 7 bases; unmatched junction bases: 6. This CDR3 has 15 amino acids. CDR3 nucleotides: TGTGCCAGCAGCTTCGACAGGGGGCTGTGGCAGCCCCAGCATTTT. This encodes CASSFDRGLWQPQHF.

The chain uses TRBV10-1 and TRBJ2-3; TRBD2 matches 12 bases. CDR1 WNHNN and CDR2 SYGVQD come from the germline V gene (reference sequence). The CDR3 is made up of 16 amino acids. V was pared by 5 bases and J by 6 bases, with 9 bases of the junction left unmatched. The CDR3 loop reads CASSRTSGAVADTQYF. DNA for the CDR3: TGCGCCAGCAGTCGGACTAGCGGGGCCGTAGCCGATACGCAGTATTTT.

The rearrangement joins TRBV5-1 to TRBJ1-6; D gene unclear. The CDR3 sequence is 15 residues long. The germline CDR1 and CDR2 sequences are SGHRS and YFSETQ. V was clipped by 0 bases and J by 3 bases, with 7 bases between them. The CDR3 region has the DNA TGCGCCAGCAGCTTGGCCCAGAACTATAATTCACCCCTCCACTTT. Its translation: CASSLAQNYNSPLHF. Supplemented by reference TRBV5-1 and TRBJ1-6, the full variable domain reads KAGVTQTPRYLIKTRGQQVTLSCSPISGHRSVSWYQQTPGQGLQFLFEYFSETQRNKGNFPGRFSGRQFSNSRSEMNVSTLELGDSALYLCASSLAQNYNSPLHFGNGTRLTVT.

This rearrangement joins TRBV6-5 to TRBJ1-2, with TRBD1 matching over 10 bases. CDR3 length: 12 amino acids. Per germline, CDR1 MNHEY and CDR2 SVGAGI. V was pared by 6 bases and J by 10 bases, with 5 bases of the junction left unmatched. CDR3 in amino acids: CASRIDRGLYTF. CDR3 nucleotides: TGTGCCAGCAGGATTGACAGGGGGCTCTACACCTTC.

The chain couples TRBV5-1 to TRBJ2-1; 7 bases line up with TRBD1. The V and J ends lost 2 bases and 0 bases, in that order; junction bases with no gene match: 5. This CDR3 spans 16 amino acids. Germline-derived CDR1 and CDR2 are SGHRS and YFSETQ. Here the CDR3 reads CASSFGQASSYNEQFF. The CDR3 coding sequence is TGCGCCAGCAGCTTTGGACAGGCCAGCTCCTACAATGAGCAGTTCTTC.

The chain joins TRBV7-9 to TRBJ2-1; TRBD1 is a possible D gene (7 bases). Germline CDR1 reads SEHNR; CDR2 reads FQNEAQ (reference sequence). The CDR3 runs to 18 residues. V lost 1 base and J lost 2, with 18 bases in between. In nucleotides, the CDR3 is TGTGCCAGCAGCTTAGGACCCCTGCGGGACAGACCCTACAATGAGCAGTTCTTC. This encodes CASSLGPLRDRPYNEQFF. The full variable domain, its missing parts supplied by reference TRBV7-9 and TRBJ2-1, is DTGVSQNPRHKITKRGQNVTFRCDPISEHNRLYWYRQTLGQGPEFLTYFQNEAQLEKSRLLSDRFSAERPKGSFSTLEIQRTEQGDSAMYLCASSLGPLRDRPYNEQFFGPGTRLTVL.

The rearrangement joins TRBV19 to TRBJ1-3; tentative D call: TRBD1 (6 bases). The CDR3 runs to 19 residues. Per germline, CDR1 LNHDA and CDR2 SQIVND (reference sequence). The ends were cut back, 7 bases at V and 0 bases at J, with 25 bases in the middle. The chain's CDR3 is CASTLGNGQIRLSGNTIYF. For the CDR3, the DNA is TGTGCCAGTACCCTGGGGAATGGACAGATCCGTCTCTCTGGAAACACCATATATTTT.

This chain connects TRBV30 to TRBJ2-5; maybe TRBD1 (5 bases). The end of the DNA fits TRBJ2-7 better, so the J call may be wrong. This CDR3 region has 13 residues. The V gene's germline CDR1 is GTSNPN and CDR2 SVGIG (reference sequence). The CDR3 loop is CAWSQGSSYEQYF. The DNA for the CDR3 is TGTGCCTGGAGTCAGGGATCCTCCTACGAGCAGTACTTC.

The rearrangement uses TRBV19 and TRBJ1-2, with no clear D. Trimming stripped 3 bases from V and 5 bases from J, with 10 bases between. Germline lookup yields CDR1 LNHDA and CDR2 SQIVND (reference sequence). This CDR3 has 13 residues. The CDR3 region has the DNA TGTGCCAGTAGTATTGACGGGGAGTATGGCTACACCTTC. Translated, it gives CASSIDGEYGYTF.

The genes are TRBV6-5 and TRBJ1-2; TRBD1 agrees at 7 bases. V shed 8 bases, J shed 3 bases, and the junction held 3 bases outside the gene matches. Germline-derived CDR1 and CDR2 are MNHEY and SVGAGI. The length of the CDR3 is 12 residues. This CDR3 reads CASVDRDYGYTF. The CDR3 DNA reads as TGTGCCAGCGTTGACAGGGACTATGGCTACACCTTC.

V is TRBV19 and J is TRBJ1-2; 8 nucleotides match TRBD1. The CDR3 is made up of 14 amino acids. V trimming: 6 bases; J trimming: 2 bases; junction bases outside the gene matches: 5. Germline assignment: CDR1 LNHDA and CDR2 SQIVND (reference sequence). DNA of the CDR3: TGTGCCAGTAGCGCGGACAGGGTCAACTATGGCTACACCTTC. Protein sequence: CASSADRVNYGYTF.